This section outlines one TCR beta chain sequence together with its context. Per the germline V gene, CDR1 is MDHEN and CDR2 is SYDVKM. This CDR3 region has 12 residues. Deletions cut 7 bases from V and 5 bases from J, with 11 bases between. This sample was taken from a study of blood T cell repertoires in COVID-19. Across the study: Acute-phase and convalescent COVID-19 samples originated in the United States, Italy and Spain. Sample material is recorded as cDNA or gDNA derived from T cells, B-cell-depleted T cells, or PBMCs.

Residents of about 25 US areas, aged about 18 to 89 years, made up the participants. Participant-reported clinical history was the basis for cohort assignment. Libraries were prepared by immunoSEQ multiplex PCR; TCRdb keeps only in-frame clonotypes and omits some of them. The sample consists of 180,000 or so clones, around 83% of them appearing once. This TCR was sampled from a woman aged 45-60 years in a cohort exposed to, infected with or recovered from COVID-19 (not recorded which). The chain links TRBV28 to TRBJ1-1; TRBD1 might be the D (6 bases). The material sequenced was PBMCs or T cells enriched from blood (not recorded which). The DNA for the CDR3 is TGTGCCAGCACTCATAGGGGGACTGAAGCTTTCTTT. It specifies CASTHRGTEAFF.